This TCR beta chain was obtained from a study of OX40 agonist ivuxolimab in advanced cancers. In the study overall: Dose-escalation patients were diagnosed with hepatocellular carcinoma, melanoma, renal cell cancer or head and neck cancer. Three partial responders included one hepatocellular carcinoma patient and two cutaneous melanoma patients. Study observations and caveats: Among the nonresponders, some also had low normalized T-cell clonal expansion.

Concerning this clone itself: The antigen remains undetermined.

The method was immunoSEQ multiplex PCR; TCRdb's version includes in-frame clones alone and lacks a portion of them. The sample has roughly 91,000 clones; 95% to 96% are singletons. Baseline, cycle 4 day 1, and cycle 7 day 1 were the blood sampling points. The CDR3 spans 17 residues. V lost 2 bases, J lost 6 bases, and 20 bases lay in between. From germline, CDR1 is SGHAT and CDR2 FQDESV (reference sequence). The starting material was CD4+ or CD8+ T cells sorted from blood, obtained in a trial of the OX40 agonist ivuxolimab. This chain uses TRBV11-1 with TRBJ2-4; perhaps TRBD1 as D (6 bases). This clonotype was obtained from an adult with an advanced solid tumor such as melanoma, head and neck, liver or kidney cancer. CDR3 sequence: CASSLTSRGLPLNIQYF. In nucleotides, the CDR3 is TGTGCCAGCAGCTTAACCTCCAGGGGTCTCCCCCTAAACATTCAGTACTTC.